The source of this TCR beta chain is a study of cytomegalovirus exposure and HLA in healthy donors. Notes on the study in general: Three of the chains that were CMV-associated were confirmed in vitro to be specific for CMV antigens. Most of the TCR beta V segments (in an earlier analysis) were productive either about 87% or about 30% of the time. In a later analysis, several top co-occurrence clusters appeared linked to parvovirus B19, influenza, CMV and Epstein-Barr virus.

With 60 Vbeta and 13 Jbeta primers, the PCR was carried out. Per the study methods: Per a later analysis, the number of unique TCR beta chains was approximately 80 million, of which around 9.9 million were shared. The protocol was immunoSEQ multiplex PCR, while the TCRdb copy is restricted to in-frame clones and leaves out a portion. V, J and clone size are those of that table, while D and trimming were read from the DNA. The table lists about 150,000 clones, roughly 70% of them singletons. About this clone: Its antigen is still unknown.

This CDR3 has 13 residues. V gave up 1 base and J gave up 2 bases, with 5 bases separating them. CDR1 SGHAT and CDR2 FQNNGV come from the germline V gene. The TCR was taken from a man aged 25-45 years in good health and CMV-seropositive. The sequenced material came from PBMCs. This chain links TRBV11-2 with TRBJ1-1; D not resolved. In nucleotides, the CDR3 is TGTGCCAGCAGCTTAGGCAGAAACACTGAAGCTTTCTTT. Translating it yields CASSLGRNTEAFF. Full variable domain (rest looked up from reference TRBV11-2 and TRBJ1-1): EAGVAQSPRYKIIEKRQSVAFWCNPISGHATLYWYQQILGQGPKLLIQFQNNGVVDDSQLPKDRFSAERLKGVDSTLKIQPAKLEDSAVYLCASSLGRNTEAFFGQGTRLTVV.